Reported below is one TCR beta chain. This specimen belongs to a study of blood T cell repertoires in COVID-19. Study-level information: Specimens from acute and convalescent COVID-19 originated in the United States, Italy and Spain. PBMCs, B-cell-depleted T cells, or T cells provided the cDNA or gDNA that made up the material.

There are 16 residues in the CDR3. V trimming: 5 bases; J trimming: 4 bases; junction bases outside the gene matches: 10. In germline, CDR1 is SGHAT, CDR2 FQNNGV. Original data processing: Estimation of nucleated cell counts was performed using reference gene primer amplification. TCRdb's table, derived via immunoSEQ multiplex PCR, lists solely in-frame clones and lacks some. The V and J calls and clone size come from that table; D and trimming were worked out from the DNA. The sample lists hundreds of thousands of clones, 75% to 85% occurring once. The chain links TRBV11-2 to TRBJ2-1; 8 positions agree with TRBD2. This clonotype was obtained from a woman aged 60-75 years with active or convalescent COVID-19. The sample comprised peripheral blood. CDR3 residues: CASSPGPRGGYNEQFF. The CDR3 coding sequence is TGTGCCAGCAGCCCAGGGCCGCGCGGGGGGTACAATGAGCAGTTCTTC.